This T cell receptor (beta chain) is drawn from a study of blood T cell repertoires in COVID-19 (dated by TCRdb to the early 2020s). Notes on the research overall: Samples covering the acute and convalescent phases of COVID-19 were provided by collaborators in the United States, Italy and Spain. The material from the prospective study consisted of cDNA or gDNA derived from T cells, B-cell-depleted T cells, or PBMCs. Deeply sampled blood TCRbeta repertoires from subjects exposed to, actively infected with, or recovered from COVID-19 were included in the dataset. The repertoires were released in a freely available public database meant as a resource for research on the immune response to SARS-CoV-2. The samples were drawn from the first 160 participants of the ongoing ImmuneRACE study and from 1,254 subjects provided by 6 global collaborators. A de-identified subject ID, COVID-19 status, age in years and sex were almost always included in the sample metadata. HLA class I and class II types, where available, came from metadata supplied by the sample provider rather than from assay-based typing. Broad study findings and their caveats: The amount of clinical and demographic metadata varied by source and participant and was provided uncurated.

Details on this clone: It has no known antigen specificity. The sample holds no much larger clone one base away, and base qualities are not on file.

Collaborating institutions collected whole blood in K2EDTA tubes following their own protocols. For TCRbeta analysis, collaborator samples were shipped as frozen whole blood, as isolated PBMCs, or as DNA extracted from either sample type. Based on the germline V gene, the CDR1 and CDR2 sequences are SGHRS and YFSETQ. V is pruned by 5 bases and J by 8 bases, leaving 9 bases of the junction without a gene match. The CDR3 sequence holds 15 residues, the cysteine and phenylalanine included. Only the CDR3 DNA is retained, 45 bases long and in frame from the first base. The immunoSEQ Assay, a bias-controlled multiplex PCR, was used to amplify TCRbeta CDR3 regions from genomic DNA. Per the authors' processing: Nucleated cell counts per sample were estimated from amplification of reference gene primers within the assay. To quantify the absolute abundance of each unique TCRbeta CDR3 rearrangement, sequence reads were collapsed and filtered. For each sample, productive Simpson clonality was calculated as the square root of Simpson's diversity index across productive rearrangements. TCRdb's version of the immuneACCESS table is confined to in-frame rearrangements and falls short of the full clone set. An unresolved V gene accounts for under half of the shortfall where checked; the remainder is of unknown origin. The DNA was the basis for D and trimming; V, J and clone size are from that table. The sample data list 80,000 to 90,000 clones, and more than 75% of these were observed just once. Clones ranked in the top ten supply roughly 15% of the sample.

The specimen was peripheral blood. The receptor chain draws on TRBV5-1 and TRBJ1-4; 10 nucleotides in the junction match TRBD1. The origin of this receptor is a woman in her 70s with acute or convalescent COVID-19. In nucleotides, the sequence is TGCGCCAGCAGTTCTACTGGGACAGGGGCGGAAAAACTGTTTTTT. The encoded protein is CASSSTGTGAEKLFF.